This T cell receptor (beta chain) originates from a study of cytomegalovirus exposure and HLA in healthy donors. Though probably carrying unrecorded immune exposures, donors were nominally healthy at sampling. PCR involved 60 Vbeta and 13 Jbeta primers. Some clones are missing from TCRdb's copy, which holds only in-frame ones; the method was immunoSEQ multiplex PCR. The sample totals approximately 110,000 clones. General study findings and limits: Rare sequences made up most TCRs, while some public TCRs were found in many donors.

Remarks on this clone: Its antigen is unknown.

Germline CDR1 is SGHDT and CDR2 is YYEEEE. The junction had 3 bases not matched to a gene; V was cut back by 4 bases and J by 4 bases. CDR3 length: 14 residues. V usage is TRBV5-6 and J usage is TRBJ2-1; 9 nucleotides align to TRBD2. Material for sequencing was PBMCs. This TCR was sampled from a man younger than 40 in good health and CMV-seronegative. The CDR3 nucleotides are TGTGCCAGCAGCGTTGCGGGGGGGTACAATGAGCAGTTCTTC. Its protein product is CASSVAGGYNEQFF.